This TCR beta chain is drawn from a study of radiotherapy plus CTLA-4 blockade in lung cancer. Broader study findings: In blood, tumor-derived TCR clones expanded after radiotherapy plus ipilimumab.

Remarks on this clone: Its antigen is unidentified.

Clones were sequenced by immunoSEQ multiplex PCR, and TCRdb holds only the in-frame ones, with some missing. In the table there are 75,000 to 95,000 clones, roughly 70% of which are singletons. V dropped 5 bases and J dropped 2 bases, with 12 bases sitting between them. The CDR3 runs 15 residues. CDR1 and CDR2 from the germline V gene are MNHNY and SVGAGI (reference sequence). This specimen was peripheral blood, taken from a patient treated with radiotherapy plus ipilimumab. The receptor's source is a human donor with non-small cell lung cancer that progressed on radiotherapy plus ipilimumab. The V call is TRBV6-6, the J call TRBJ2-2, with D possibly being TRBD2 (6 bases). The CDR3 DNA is TGTGCCAGCAGTCGGGACTTTCCCAACACCGGGGAGCTGTTTTTT. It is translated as CASSRDFPNTGELFF.